This TCR beta chain was captured by sequencing in a study of blood T cell repertoires in COVID-19. Study-wide context: Samples of COVID-19 (acute and convalescent) were obtained from the United States, Italy and Spain. The cDNA or gDNA used as material had been derived from T cells, B-cell-depleted T cells, or PBMCs.

In the original workflow: Reference gene primer amplification yielded estimated nucleated cell counts. TCRdb's copy holds only in-frame clones and misses some; the assay was immunoSEQ multiplex PCR. V, J and clone size were drawn from that table, and D and trimming were deduced from the DNA. This table holds fewer than 180,000 clones, 87% found once. The ends lost 3 bases at V and 1 base at J; junction bases unmatched: 2. In germline, CDR1 is SGHNT, CDR2 YYREEE (reference sequence). This CDR3 region has 15 residues. This chain joins TRBV5-4 and TRBJ2-5; 11 nucleotides line up with TRBD2. Sequenced sample: peripheral blood. This receptor was taken from a woman aged 60-75 years with active or convalescent COVID-19. The CDR3 DNA is TGTGCCAGCAGCTCCGGACTAGCGGGCCAAGAGACCCAGTACTTC. This sequence encodes CASSSGLAGQETQYF.